This TCR beta chain emerged from a study of vaccination and CD4 T cells after COVID-19. Overall study context: Two of the convalescents were Hispanic, and convalescents were six males and four females.

In the case of this clonotype: Its antigen is unidentified.

The Oncomine TCR Beta short-read assay was applied to DNA of cultured CD4+ T cells. TCRdb reprocessed the PCR reads with MiXCR, giving one entry per CDR3 protein. This sample yields 15,000 to 20,000 distinct CDR3 sequences, of which more than 55% are seen a single time; more than 9.5% belongs to the top ten. V was pared by 1 base and J by 3 bases, with 10 bases between. The CDR3 has 15 amino acids. CDR1 and CDR2 (germline): LNHNV, YYDKDF (reference sequence). Treatment specified: roughly 10-day PBMC culture with coronavirus spike peptide pools or control peptides (ViraFEST assay). This clonotype originated in a human donor who had recovered from COVID-19. This rearrangement joins TRBV15 to TRBJ2-1; a possible D gene is TRBD2 (5 bases). The sequencing sample was made of CD4+ T cells from blood, cultured in vitro. The CDR3 DNA reads TGTGCCACCAGCAGAGTTGGTGGAGGCTACAATGAGCAGTTCTTC. It encodes CATSRVGGGYNEQFF.